This T cell receptor beta chain was identified during a study of identical twins. The study's findings and limits: Instead of following the same donors, the conclusions were based on cross-sectional statistical analysis. While abundant cord blood beta clonotypes carried fewer insertions, memory repertoires showed no such pattern. Because invariant MAIT and iNKT cells could be present, zero-insertion analyses could be partly confounded. Out-of-frame TCR alpha sharing observed in monozygotic twins exceeded model estimates.

The CDR3 length is 16 residues. Per the germline V gene, CDR1 is SEHNR and CDR2 is FQNEAQ (reference sequence). J was trimmed by 3 bases and V by 4 bases; bases with no gene match: 8. TCRdb redid the calling of the 5' RACE reads with MiXCR, one entry per CDR3 protein. The sample holds 1.5 million to 2 million distinct CDR3 sequences, less than 40% seen once. This clonotype showed up just a few times. Its antigen is as yet unknown. Material: cord blood. This clonotype originated in a newborn girl in good health. This chain uses TRBV7-9 with TRBJ2-7; 11 positions agree with TRBD1. The CDR3 coding sequence is TGTGCCAGCAGCTCAGGATGGACAGGGGGCTTCTACGAGCAGTACTTC. Protein: CASSSGWTGGFYEQYF.